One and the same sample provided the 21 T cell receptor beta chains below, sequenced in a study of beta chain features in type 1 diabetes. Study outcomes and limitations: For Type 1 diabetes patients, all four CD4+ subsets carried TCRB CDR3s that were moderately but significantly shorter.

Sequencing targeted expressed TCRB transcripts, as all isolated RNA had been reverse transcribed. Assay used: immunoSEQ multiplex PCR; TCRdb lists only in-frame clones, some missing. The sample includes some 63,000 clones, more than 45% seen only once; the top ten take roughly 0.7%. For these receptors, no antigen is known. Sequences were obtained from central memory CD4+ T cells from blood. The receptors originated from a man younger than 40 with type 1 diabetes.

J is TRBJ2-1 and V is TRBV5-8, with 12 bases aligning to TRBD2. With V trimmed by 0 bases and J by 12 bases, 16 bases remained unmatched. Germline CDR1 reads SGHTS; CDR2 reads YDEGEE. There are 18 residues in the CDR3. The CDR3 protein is CASSLGTSGDSPAGGQFF. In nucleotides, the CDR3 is TGTGCCAGCAGCTTGGGGACTAGCGGGGATTCCCCCGCTGGGGGGCAGTTCTTC.

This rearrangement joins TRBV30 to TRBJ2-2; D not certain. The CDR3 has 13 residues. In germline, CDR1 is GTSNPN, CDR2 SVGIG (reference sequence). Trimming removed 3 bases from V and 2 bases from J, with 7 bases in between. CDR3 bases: TGTGCCTGGAGCCCCTTTAACACCGGGGAGCTGTTTTTT. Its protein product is CAWSPFNTGELFF.

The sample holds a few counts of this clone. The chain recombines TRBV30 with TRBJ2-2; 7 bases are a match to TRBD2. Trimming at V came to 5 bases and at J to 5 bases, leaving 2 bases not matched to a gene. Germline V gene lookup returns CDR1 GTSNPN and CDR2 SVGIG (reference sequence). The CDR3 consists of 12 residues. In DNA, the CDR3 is TGTGCCTGGGGGAGGGGAACCGGGGAGCTGTTTTTT. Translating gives CAWGRGTGELFF. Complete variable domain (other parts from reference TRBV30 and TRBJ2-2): SQTIHQWPATLVQPVGSPLSLECTVEGTSNPNLYWYRQAAGRGLQLLFYSVGIGQISSEVPQNLSASRPQDRQFILSSKKLLLSDSGFYLCAWGRGTGELFFGEGSRLTVL.

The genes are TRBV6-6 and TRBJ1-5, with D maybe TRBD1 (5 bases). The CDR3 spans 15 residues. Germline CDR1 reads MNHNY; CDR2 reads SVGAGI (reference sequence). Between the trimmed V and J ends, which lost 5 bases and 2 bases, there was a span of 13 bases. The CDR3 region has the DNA TGTGCCAGCAGTACCCCCGGCAGGGGCAATCAGCCCCAGCATTTT. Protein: CASSTPGRGNQPQHF.

The chain's CDR3 is CASSRGGANEQYF. The CDR3 region has the DNA TGTGCCAGCAGCCGGGGGGGGGCGAACGAGCAGTACTTC. V is TRBV28 and J is TRBJ2-5, with TRBD2 matching over 8 bases. The J call is uncertain, as TRBJ2-7 better fits the DNA end. CDR3 length equals 13 residues. Germline V gene data show CDR1 as MDHEN and CDR2 as SYDVKM.

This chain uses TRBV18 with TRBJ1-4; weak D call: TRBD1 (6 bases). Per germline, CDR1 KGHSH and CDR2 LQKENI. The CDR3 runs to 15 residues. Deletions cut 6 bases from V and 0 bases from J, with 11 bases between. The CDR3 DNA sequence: TGTGCCAGCTCCACCTCAGGGGCAACTAATGAAAAACTGTTTTTT. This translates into CASSTSGATNEKLFF. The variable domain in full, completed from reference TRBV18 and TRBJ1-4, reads NAGVMQNPRHLVRRRGQEARLRCSPMKGHSHVYWYRQLPEEGLKFMVYLQKENIIDESGMPKERFSAEFPKEGPSILRIQQVVRGDSAAYFCASSTSGATNEKLFFGSGTQLSVL.

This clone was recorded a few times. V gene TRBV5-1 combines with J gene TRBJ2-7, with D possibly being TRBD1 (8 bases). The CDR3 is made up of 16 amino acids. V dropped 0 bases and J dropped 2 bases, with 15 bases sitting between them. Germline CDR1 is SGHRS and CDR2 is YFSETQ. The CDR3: CASSLATGEGPYEQYF. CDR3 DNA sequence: TGCGCCAGCAGCTTGGCGACAGGGGAGGGCCCCTACGAGCAGTACTTC.

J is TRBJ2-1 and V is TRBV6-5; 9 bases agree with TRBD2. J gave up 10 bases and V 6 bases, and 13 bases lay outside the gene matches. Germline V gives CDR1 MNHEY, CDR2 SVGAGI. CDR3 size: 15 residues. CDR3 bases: TGTGCCAGCAGCCCCGGGTGGGGGCGGGGGGGAGAGCAGTTCTTC. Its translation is CASSPGWGRGGEQFF.

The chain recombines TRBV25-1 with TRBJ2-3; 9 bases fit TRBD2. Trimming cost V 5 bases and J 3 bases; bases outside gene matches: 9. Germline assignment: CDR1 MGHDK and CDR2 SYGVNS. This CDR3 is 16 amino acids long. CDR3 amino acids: CASSPGLAGLTDTQYF. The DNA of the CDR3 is TGTGCCAGCAGTCCTGGCCTAGCGGGATTAACAGATACGCAGTATTTT.

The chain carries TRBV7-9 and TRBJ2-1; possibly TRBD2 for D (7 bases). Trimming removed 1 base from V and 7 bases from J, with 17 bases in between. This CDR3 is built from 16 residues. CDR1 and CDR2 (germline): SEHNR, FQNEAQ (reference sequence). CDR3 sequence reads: CASSLDKGGPRNEQFF. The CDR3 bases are TGTGCCAGCAGCTTAGATAAGGGGGGGCCGAGGAATGAGCAGTTCTTC.

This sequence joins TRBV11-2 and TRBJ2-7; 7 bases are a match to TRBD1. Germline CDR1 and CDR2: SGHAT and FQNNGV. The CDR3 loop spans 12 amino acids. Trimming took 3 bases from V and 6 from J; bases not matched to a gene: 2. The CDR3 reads CASSFPGGEQYF. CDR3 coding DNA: TGTGCCAGCAGCTTCCCAGGGGGCGAGCAGTACTTC.

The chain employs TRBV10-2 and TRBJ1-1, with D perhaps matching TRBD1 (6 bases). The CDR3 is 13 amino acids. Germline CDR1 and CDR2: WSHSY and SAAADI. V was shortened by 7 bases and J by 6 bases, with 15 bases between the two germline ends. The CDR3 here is CASTVGGGSEAFF. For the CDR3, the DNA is TGCGCCAGCACCGTAGGGGGGGGCTCTGAAGCTTTCTTT.

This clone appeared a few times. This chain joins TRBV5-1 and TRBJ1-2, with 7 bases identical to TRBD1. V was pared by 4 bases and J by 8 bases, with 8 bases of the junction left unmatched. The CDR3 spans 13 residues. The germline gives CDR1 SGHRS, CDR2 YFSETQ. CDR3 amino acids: CASSVQGTEGYTF. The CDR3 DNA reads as TGCGCCAGCAGCGTACAGGGGACGGAAGGCTACACCTTC.

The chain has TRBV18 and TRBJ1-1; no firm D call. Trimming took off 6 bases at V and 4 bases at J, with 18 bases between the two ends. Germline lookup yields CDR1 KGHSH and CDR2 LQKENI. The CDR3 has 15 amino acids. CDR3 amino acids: CASSSRREAGTEAFF. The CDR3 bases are TGTGCCAGCTCTTCTCGAAGGGAGGCGGGCACTGAAGCTTTCTTT.

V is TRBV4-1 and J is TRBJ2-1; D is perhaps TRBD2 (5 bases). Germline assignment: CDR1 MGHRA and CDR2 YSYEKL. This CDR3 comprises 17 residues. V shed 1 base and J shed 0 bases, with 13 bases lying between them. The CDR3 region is CASSQVLASSSYNEQFF. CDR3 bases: TGCGCCAGCAGCCAAGTCTTGGCTAGCAGCTCCTACAATGAGCAGTTCTTC.

For the CDR3, the DNA is TGTGCCAGCAGCTTAGCCTTATTGGAGACCCAGTACTTC. Protein sequence: CASSLALLETQYF. V usage is TRBV7-8 and J usage is TRBJ2-5; D gene ambiguous. The CDR3 sequence is 13 residues long. The V end lost 0 bases, the J end lost 5 bases, and 7 bases lay between the germline ends. The germline V gene encodes CDR1 SGHVS and CDR2 FQNEAQ.

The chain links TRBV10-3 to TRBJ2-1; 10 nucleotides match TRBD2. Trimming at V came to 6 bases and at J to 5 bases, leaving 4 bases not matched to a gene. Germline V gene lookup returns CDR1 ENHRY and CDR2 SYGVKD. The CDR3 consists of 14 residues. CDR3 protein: CAIRRTSGNNEQFF. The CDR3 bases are TGTGCCATCAGAAGGACTAGCGGTAACAATGAGCAGTTCTTC.

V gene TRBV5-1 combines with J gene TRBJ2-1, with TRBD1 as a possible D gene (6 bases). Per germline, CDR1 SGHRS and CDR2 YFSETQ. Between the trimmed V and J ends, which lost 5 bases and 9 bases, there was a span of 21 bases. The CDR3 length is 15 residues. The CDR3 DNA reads TGCGCCAGCAGGTTTGCAGGGGTACGATCGAGTGAGCAGTTCTTC. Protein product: CASRFAGVRSSEQFF.

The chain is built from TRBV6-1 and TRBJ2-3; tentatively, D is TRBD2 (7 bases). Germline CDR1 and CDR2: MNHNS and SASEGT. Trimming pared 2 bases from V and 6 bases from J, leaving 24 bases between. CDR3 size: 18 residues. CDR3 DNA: TGTGCCAGCAGTGAAACCCCCCGGGGGGCGGGAAAGGCGGATACGCAGTATTTT. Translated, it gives CASSETPRGAGKADTQYF.

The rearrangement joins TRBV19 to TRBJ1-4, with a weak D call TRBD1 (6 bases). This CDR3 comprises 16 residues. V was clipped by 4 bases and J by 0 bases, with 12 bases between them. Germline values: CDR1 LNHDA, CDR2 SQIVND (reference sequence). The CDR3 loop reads CASSKGQIATNEKLFF. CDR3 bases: TGTGCCAGTAGTAAAGGACAGATTGCAACTAATGAAAAACTGTTTTTT. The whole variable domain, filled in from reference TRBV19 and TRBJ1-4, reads DGGITQSPKYLFRKEGQNVTLSCEQNLNHDAMYWYRQDPGQGLRLIYYSQIVNDFQKGDIAEGYSVSREKKESFPLTVTSAQKNPTAFYLCASSKGQIATNEKLFFGSGTQLSVL.

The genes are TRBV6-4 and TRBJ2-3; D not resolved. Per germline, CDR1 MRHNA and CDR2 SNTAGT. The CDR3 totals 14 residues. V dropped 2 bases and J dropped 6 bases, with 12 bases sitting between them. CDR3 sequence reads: CASSDQGGGDTQYF. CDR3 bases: TGTGCCAGCAGTGACCAAGGCGGCGGCGATACGCAGTATTTT.